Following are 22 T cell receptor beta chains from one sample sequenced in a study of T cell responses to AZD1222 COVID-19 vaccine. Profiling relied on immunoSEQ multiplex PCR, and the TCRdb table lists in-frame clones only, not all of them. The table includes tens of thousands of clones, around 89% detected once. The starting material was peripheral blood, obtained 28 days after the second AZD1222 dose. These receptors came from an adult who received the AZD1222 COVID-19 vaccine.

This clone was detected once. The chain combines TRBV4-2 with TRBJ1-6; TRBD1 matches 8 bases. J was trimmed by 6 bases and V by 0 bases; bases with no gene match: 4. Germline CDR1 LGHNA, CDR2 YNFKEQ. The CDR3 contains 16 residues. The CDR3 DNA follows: TGTGCCAGCAGCCAAGATTGGACAGGGTCTAATTCACCCCTCCACTTT. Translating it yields CASSQDWTGSNSPLHF.

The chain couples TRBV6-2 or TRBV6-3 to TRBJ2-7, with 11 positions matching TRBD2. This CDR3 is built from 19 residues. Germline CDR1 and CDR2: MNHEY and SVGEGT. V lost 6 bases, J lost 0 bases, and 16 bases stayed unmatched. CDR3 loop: CASSNTILLLAGASYEQYF. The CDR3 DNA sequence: TGTGCCAGCAGCAACACCATCCTCCTACTAGCGGGAGCCTCCTACGAGCAGTACTTC.

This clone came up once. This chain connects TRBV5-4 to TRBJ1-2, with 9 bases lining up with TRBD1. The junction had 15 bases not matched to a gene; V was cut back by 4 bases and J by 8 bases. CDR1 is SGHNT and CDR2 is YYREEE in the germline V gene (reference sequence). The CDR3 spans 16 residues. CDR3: CASSVGQGLSLVGYTF. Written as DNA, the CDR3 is TGTGCCAGCAGCGTGGGACAGGGTCTATCGTTGGTCGGCTACACCTTC.

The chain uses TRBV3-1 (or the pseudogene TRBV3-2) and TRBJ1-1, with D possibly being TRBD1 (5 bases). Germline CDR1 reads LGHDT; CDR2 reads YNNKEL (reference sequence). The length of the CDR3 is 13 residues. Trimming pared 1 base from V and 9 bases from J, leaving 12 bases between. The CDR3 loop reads CASSQGVGGQAFF. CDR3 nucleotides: TGTGCCAGCAGCCAAGGCGTGGGGGGTCAAGCTTTCTTT.

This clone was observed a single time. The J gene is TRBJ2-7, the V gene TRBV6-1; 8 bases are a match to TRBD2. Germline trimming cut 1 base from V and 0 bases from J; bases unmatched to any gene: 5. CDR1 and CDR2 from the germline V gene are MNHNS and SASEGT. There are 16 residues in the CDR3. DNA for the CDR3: TGTGCCAGCAGTGAAGGCGAGGGACTAGGCTCCTACGAGCAGTACTTC. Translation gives CASSEGEGLGSYEQYF.

The CDR3 reads CASSQVLGGSGNTIYF. CDR3 bases: TGCGCCAGCAGCCAAGTGTTGGGGGGTTCTGGAAACACCATATATTTT. This chain uses TRBV4-3 with TRBJ1-3, with TRBD1 as a possible D gene (5 bases). Trimming pared 1 base from V and 1 base from J, leaving 11 bases between. In germline, CDR1 is LGHNA, CDR2 YSLEER. The CDR3 has 16 amino acids.

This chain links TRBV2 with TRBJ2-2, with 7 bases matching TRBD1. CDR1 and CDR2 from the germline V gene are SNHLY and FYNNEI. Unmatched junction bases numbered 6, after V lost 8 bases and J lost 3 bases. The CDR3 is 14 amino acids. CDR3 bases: TGTGCCAGCCACCGGGACAGAGACACCGGGGAGCTGTTTTTT. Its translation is CASHRDRDTGELFF.

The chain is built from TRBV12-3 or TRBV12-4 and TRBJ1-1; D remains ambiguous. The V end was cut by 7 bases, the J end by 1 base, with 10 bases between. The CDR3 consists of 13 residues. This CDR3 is CASNPGRNTEAFF. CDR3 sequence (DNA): TGTGCCAGCAACCCGGGGAGGAACACTGAAGCTTTCTTT.

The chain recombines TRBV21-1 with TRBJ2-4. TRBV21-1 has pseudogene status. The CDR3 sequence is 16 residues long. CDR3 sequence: CASAPAVTLGKNIQYF. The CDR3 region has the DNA TGTGCCAGCGCCCCGGCAGTGACCCTTGGCAAAAACATTCAGTACTTC.

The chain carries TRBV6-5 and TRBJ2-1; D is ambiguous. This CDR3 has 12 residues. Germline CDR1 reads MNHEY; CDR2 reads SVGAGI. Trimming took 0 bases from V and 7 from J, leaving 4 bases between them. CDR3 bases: TGTGCCAGCAGTTACTCGAGAAATGAGCAGTTCTTC. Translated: CASSYSRNEQFF.

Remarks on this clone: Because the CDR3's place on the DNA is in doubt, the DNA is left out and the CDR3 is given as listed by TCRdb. Here the CDR3 reads CASSESFGPGGEQYF. V is TRBV2 and J is TRBJ2-7; the table's TRBD1 call for D was not verified on the DNA. Germline values: CDR1 SNHLY, CDR2 FYNNEI. Termini included, the CDR3 measures 15 amino acids.

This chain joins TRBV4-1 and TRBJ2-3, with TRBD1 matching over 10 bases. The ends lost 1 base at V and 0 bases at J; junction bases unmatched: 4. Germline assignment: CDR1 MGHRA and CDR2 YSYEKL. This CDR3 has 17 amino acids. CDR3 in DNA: TGCGCCAGCAGCCAAGGACAGGGGGCCTTTAGCACAGATACGCAGTATTTT. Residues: CASSQGQGAFSTDTQYF.

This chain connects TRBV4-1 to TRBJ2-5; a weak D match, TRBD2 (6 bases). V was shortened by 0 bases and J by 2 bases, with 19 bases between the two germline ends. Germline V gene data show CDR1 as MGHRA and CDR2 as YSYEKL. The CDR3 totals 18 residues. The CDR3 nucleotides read TGCGCCAGCAGCCAAGAATTGACGGGAGTGGGAGAACAAGAGACCCAGTACTTC. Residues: CASSQELTGVGEQETQYF.

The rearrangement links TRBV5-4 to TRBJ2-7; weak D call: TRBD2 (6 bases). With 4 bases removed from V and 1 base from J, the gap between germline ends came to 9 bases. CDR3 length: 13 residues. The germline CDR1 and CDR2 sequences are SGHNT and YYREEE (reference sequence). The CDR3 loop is CASSPRGSYEQYF. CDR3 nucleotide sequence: TGTGCCAGCAGCCCGCGGGGTTCCTACGAGCAGTACTTC.

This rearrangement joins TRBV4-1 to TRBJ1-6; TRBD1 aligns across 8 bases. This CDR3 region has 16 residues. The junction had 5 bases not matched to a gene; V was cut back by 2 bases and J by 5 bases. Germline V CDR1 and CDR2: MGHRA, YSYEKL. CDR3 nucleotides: TGCGCCAGCAGCCAAACGGGGACAGGAGATAATTCACCCCTCCACTTT. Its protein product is CASSQTGTGDNSPLHF.

The CDR3 loop is CASSLGLEQYF. The CDR3 DNA reads as TGCGCCAGCAGCTTGGGACTTGAGCAGTACTTC. V and J are TRBV5-1 and TRBJ2-7, with D hard to call. The ends were cut back, 0 bases at V and 7 bases at J, with 5 bases in the middle. Germline loops: CDR1 SGHRS, CDR2 YFSETQ. CDR3 length equals 11 residues.

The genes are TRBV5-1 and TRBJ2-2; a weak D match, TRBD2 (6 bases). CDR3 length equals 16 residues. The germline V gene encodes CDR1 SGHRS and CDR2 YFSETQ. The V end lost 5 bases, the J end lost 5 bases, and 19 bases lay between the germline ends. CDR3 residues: CASRSSGDLGTGELFF. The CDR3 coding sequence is TGCGCCAGCAGATCGTCGGGAGATCTTGGGACCGGGGAGCTGTTTTTT.

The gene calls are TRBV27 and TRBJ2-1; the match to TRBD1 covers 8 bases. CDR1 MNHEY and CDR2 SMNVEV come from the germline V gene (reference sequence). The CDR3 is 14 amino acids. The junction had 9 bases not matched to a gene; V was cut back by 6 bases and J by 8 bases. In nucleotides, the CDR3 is TGTGCCAGCAGACAGACAGGGGTAATCGATGAGCAGTTCTTC. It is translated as CASRQTGVIDEQFF.

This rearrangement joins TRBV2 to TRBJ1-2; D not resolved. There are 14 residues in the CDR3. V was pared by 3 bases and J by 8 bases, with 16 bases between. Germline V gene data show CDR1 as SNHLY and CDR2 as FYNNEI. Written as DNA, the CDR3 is TGTGCCAGCAGTGATCGGACTGAAACTAGCGGCTACACCTTC. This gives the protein CASSDRTETSGYTF.

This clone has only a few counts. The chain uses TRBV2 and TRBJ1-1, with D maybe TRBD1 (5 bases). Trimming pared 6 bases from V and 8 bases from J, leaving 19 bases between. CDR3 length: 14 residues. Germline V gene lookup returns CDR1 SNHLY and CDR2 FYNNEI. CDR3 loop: CASRGVGPGGEAFF. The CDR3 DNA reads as TGTGCCAGCAGAGGGGTGGGACCCGGCGGGGAAGCTTTCTTT. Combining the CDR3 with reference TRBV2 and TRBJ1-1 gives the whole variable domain EPEVTQTPSHQVTQMGQEVILRCVPISNHLYFYWYRQILGQKVEFLVSFYNNEISEKSEIFDDQFSVERPDGSNFTLKIRSTKLEDSAMYFCASRGVGPGGEAFFGQGTRLTVV.

The CDR3 nucleotides are TGTGCCAGCAGCGCCGGGACAATTAGCAATCAGCCCCAGCATTTT. Translation gives CASSAGTISNQPQHF. This sequence joins TRBV6-5 and TRBJ1-5; tentative D call: TRBD1 (6 bases). This CDR3 has 15 amino acids. V lost 6 bases and J lost 0, with 12 bases in between. Germline lookup yields CDR1 MNHEY and CDR2 SVGAGI.

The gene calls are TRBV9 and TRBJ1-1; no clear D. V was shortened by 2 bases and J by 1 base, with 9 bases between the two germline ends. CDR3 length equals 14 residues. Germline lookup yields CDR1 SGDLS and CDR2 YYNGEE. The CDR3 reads CASSVGRKNTEAFF. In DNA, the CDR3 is TGTGCCAGCAGCGTCGGACGGAAGAACACTGAAGCTTTCTTT.